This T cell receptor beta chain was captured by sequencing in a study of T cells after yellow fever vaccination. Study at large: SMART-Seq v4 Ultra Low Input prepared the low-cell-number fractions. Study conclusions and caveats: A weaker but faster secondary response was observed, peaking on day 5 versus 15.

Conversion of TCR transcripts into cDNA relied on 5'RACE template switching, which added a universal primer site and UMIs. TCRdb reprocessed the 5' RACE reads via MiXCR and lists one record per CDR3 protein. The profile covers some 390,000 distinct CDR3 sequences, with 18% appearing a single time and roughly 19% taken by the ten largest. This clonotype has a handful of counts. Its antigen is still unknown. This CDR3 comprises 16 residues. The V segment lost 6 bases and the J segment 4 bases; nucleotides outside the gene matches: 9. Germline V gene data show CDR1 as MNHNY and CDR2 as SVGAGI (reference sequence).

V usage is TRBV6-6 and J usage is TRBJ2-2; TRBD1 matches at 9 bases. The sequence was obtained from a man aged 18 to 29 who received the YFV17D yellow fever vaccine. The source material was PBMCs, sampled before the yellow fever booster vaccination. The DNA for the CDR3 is TGTGCCAGCAGCAACGGACAGGGGAGGAGCACCGGGGAGCTGTTTTTT. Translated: CASSNGQGRSTGELFF.